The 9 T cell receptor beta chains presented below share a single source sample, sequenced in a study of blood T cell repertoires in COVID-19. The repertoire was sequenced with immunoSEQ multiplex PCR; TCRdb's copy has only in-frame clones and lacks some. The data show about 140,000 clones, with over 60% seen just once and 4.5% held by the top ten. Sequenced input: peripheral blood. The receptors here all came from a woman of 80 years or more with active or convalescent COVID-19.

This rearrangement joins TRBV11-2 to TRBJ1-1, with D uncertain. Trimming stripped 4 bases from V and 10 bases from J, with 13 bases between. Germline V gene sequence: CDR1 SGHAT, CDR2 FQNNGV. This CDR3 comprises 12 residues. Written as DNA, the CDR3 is TGTGCCAGCAGCTCCCTCGACATCGGAGCTTTCTTT. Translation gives CASSSLDIGAFF.

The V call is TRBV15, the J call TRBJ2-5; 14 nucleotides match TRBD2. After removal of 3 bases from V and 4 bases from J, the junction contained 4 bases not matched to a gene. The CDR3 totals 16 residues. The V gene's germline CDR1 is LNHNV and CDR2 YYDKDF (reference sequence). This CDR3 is CATSRKGTSGGETQYF. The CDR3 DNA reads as TGTGCCACCAGCAGGAAAGGGACTAGCGGGGGAGAGACCCAGTACTTC.

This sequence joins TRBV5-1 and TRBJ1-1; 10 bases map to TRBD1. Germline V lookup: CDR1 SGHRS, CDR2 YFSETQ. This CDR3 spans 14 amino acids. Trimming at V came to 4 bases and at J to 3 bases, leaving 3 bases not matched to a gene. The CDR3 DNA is TGCGCCAGCAGCAGACAGGGGGCTGACACTGAAGCTTTCTTT. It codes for CASSRQGADTEAFF.

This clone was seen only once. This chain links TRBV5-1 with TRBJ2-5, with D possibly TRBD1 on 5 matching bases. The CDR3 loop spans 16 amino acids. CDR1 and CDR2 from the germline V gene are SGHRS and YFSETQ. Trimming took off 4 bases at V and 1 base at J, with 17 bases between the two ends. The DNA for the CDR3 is TGCGCCAGCAGCACCCGAACGACAGCCACCCAAGAGACCCAGTACTTC. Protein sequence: CASSTRTTATQETQYF.

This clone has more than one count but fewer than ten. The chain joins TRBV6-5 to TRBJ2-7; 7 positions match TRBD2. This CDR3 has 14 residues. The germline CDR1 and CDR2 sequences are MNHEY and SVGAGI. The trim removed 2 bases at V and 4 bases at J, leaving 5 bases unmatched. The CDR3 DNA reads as TGTGCCAGCAGTTACGGGACGGGGGGATACGAGCAGTACTTC. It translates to CASSYGTGGYEQYF.

The CDR3 DNA is TGTGCCAGCAGTACCGGAGGAGCTAACTATGGCTACACCTTC. Translating it yields CASSTGGANYGYTF. This chain connects TRBV28 to TRBJ1-2; D call uncertain. CDR1 is MDHEN, CDR2 SYDVKM, per germline. Trimming cost V 5 bases and J 0 bases, with 10 bases left between them. The CDR3 has 14 amino acids.

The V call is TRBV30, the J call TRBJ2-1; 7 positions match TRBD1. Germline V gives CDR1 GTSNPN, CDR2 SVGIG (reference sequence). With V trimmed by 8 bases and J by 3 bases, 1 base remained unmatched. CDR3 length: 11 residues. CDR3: CARDSYNEQFF. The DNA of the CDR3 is TGTGCCCGGGACAGCTACAATGAGCAGTTCTTC.

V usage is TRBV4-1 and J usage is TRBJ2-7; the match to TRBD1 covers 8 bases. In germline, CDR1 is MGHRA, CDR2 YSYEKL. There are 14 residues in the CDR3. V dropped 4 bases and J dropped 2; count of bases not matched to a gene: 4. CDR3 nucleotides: TGCGCCAGCAGCCCGGGACAGGCCGCCTACGAGCAGTACTTC. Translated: CASSPGQAAYEQYF.

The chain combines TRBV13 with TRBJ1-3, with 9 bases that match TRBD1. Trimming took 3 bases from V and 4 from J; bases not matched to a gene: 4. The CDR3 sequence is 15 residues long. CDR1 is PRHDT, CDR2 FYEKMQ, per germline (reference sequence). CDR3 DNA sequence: TGTGCCAGCAGCTTCGGACAGGGGACCGGAAACACCATATATTTT. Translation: CASSFGQGTGNTIYF.